These T cell receptor beta chains were read from a single sample in a study of blood T cell repertoires in COVID-19. The protocol was immunoSEQ multiplex PCR, while the TCRdb copy is restricted to in-frame clones and leaves out a portion. Among roughly 250,000 clones listed, about four fifths were seen once. Sample: peripheral blood. The receptors were gathered from a person aged 65 to 79 with COVID-19, enrolled during active disease. Each CDR3 is given with its conserved first and last residue. Each record gives: V gene, clone size, D gene, J gene, CDR3 DNA, CDR3 protein. A D gene is named only where the DNA matches it firmly. Size is stated for part of the rows, as once, few or many counts, or as a class when the clone is expanded.

TRBV4-3	NA	NA	TRBJ2-5	TGCGCCAGCAGCCAAGTAGGGCAGGGGCAAGAGACCCAGTACTTC	CASSQVGQGQETQYF
TRBV9	NA	TRBD1	TRBJ2-2	TGTGCCAGCAGCCCCCGAGGGACAGGGATCACCGGGGAGCTGTTTTTT	CASSPRGTGITGELFF
TRBV14	once	NA	TRBJ2-3	TGTGCCAGCAGCCAGCGAGATTTGACAGTCTTCACAGATACGCAGTATTTT	CASSQRDLTVFTDTQYF
TRBV29-1	NA	NA	TRBJ1-1	TGCAGCGTCCAACCTACAGGGCACACTGAAGCTTTCTTT	CSVQPTGHTEAFF
TRBV28	NA	TRBD1	TRBJ2-7	TGTGCCAGCAGTTTCTTACAGGGGACCTACGAGCAGTACTTC	CASSFLQGTYEQYF
TRBV7-9	NA	NA	TRBJ1-1	TGTGCCAGCAGCTATGAACAGGGTTTGGACACTGAAGCTTTCTTT	CASSYEQGLDTEAFF
TRBV28	NA	NA	TRBJ1-2	TGTGCCTCGAGCGCGGGAGGGGGACATGTGGGCTACACCTTC	CASSAGGGHVGYTF
TRBV30	once	TRBD1	TRBJ1-1	TGTGCCTGGAGTGGACAGGGAGGCACTGAAGCTTTCTTT	CAWSGQGGTEAFF
TRBV6-2/TRBV6-3	NA	TRBD1	TRBJ1-2	TGTGCCAGCAGTTACCCAACCGAGGACAGGGGAAGAGACTATGGCTACACCTTC	CASSYPTEDRGRDYGYTF
TRBV6-5	NA	NA	TRBJ2-2	TGTGCCAGCAGTTACTCGAGTCAGGGCGGCACCGGGGAGCTGTTTTTT	CASSYSSQGGTGELFF
TRBV7-2	NA	TRBD1	TRBJ2-2	TGTGCCAGCAGCGGCCAGCCACAGGGGGCTGGCGGGGAGCTGTTTTTT	CASSGQPQGAGGELFF
TRBV14	NA	TRBD1	TRBJ1-2	TGTGCCAGCAGCCAACTCCAGGGGGTTACACAGGGCTACACCTTC	CASSQLQGVTQGYTF
TRBV18	NA	NA	TRBJ2-5	TGTGCCAGCTCACCTCCACGGGGGACCCAGTACTTC	CASSPPRGTQYF
TRBV7-9	few	TRBD1	TRBJ2-7	TGTGCCAGCAGCTTGGCACAGGGGAACGAGCAGTACTTC	CASSLAQGNEQYF
TRBV12-3/TRBV12-4	NA	NA	TRBJ2-7	TGTGCCAGCAGTTTCACCTACGAGCAGTACTTC	CASSFTYEQYF
TRBV5-5	NA	TRBD1	TRBJ1-6	TGTGCCAGCAGCTTCGTCGGGACAGGGTCTAATAATTCACCCCTCCACTTT	CASSFVGTGSNNSPLHF
TRBV2	NA	NA	TRBJ2-7	TGTGCCGCAAGGGGAGGCATAGGCGAGCAGTACTTC	CAARGGIGEQYF
TRBV7-8	NA	NA	TRBJ1-1	TGTGCCAGCAGAACACAGGGTCAGACTTCCCTGAACACTGAAGCTTTCTTT	CASRTQGQTSLNTEAFF
TRBV18	once	TRBD1	TRBJ1-2	TGTGCCAGCTCAAGGTTCGGGGGACAGACTTATTATGGCTACACCTTC	CASSRFGGQTYYGYTF
TRBV5-1	NA	TRBD2	TRBJ2-5	TGCGCCAGCAAGGCTAGCGGGGGCCCGCAAGAGACCCAGTACTTC	CASKASGGPQETQYF
TRBV7-2	NA	NA	TRBJ2-5	TGTGCCAGCAGCTTAAGCGAACTGCGGGGACAAGAGACCCAGTACTTC	CASSLSELRGQETQYF
TRBV18	NA	TRBD2	TRBJ2-5	TGTGCCAGCGCAAGCGGGACCCGTCAAGAGACCCAGTACTTC	CASASGTRQETQYF
TRBV30	NA	NA	TRBJ2-5	TGTGCCTGGAGTGTACTCAGAACGGGGGAGACCCAGTACTTC	CAWSVLRTGETQYF
TRBV14	NA	NA	TRBJ2-7	TGTGCCAGCAGCCAAGATCACGGGTCCGAGCAGTACTTC	CASSQDHGSEQYF
TRBV11-2	NA	NA	TRBJ2-2	TGTGCCAGCACCACTGGCAGGGTAAGTAGGACCGGGGAGCTGTTTTTT	CASTTGRVSRTGELFF
TRBV5-5	NA	NA	TRBJ1-5	TGTGCCAGCAGCTATGGGACACCCGTAAATCAGCCCCAGCATTTT	CASSYGTPVNQPQHF
TRBV27	NA	TRBD2	TRBJ2-7	TGTGCCAGCAGTCCCCGAGGACTAGGGAGGGAGCAGTACTTC	CASSPRGLGREQYF
TRBV7-2	NA	NA	TRBJ2-3	TGTGCCAGCAGTCCCAAGGGGTATTTCACAGATACGCAGTATTTT	CASSPKGYFTDTQYF
TRBV5-6	NA	TRBD1	TRBJ1-3	TGTGCCAGCAGCTTGATGGGACAGGGGCTCCTCTCTGGAAACACCATATATTTT	CASSLMGQGLLSGNTIYF
TRBV7-2	NA	NA	TRBJ1-2	TGTGCCAGCAGCTCTTCTAAGGACAGCTATGGCTACACCTTC	CASSSSKDSYGYTF
TRBV28	NA	NA	TRBJ1-4	TGTGCCAGCAGTTTAGTTGGGGGCGCCGATGAAAAACTGTTTTTT	CASSLVGGADEKLFF